This TCR beta chain was found in a study of shared clonotypes between healthy human individuals. Study-level points and caveats: Among donors, clonotype sharing was expected to be affected by sequencing depth.

Genomic DNA per cell subset filled all wells of several immunoSEQ plates. Unsorted PBMC DNA sequencing spanned ten immunoSEQ deep assay plates. The method was immunoSEQ multiplex PCR; TCRdb's version includes in-frame clones alone and lacks a portion of them. The sample lists about 490,000 clones; about 80% were seen once. In germline, CDR1 is SGHRS, CDR2 YFSETQ. Trimming took 8 bases from V and 2 from J; bases not matched to a gene: 6. CDR3 length equals 13 residues. Turning to this clone: Antigen specificity is unknown.

This sequence originates from a woman in her forties in good health. Some clones in this sample may be carry-over from other donors' samples. The sample comprised PBMCs. The rearrangement links TRBV5-1 to TRBJ1-2; 7 nucleotides line up with TRBD1. The CDR3 bases are TGCGCCAGGTTGGACAGGACGAACTATGGCTACACCTTC. Encoded protein: CARLDRTNYGYTF.